Listed here are 30 T cell receptor beta chains from one sample, sequenced in a study of immune evolution from preneoplasia to lung adenocarcinoma. The method was immunoSEQ multiplex PCR; TCRdb's version includes in-frame clones alone and lacks a portion of them. The sample holds 13,000 or so clones, over 75% seen once. The sample taken for sequencing was FFPE tissue from an adenomatous hyperplasia lung lesion. Subset noted: atypical adenomatous hyperplasia (AAH), lung preneoplasia. These receptors were taken from a person aged 50 to 70 with lung adenocarcinoma.

The V gene is TRBV15, the J gene TRBJ1-1; D possibly corresponds to TRBD1 (5 bases). V lost 0 bases, J lost 4 bases, and 9 bases lay in between. This CDR3 has 14 residues. Germline CDR1 LNHNV, CDR2 YYDKDF (reference sequence). The CDR3 region has the DNA TGTGCCACCAGCAGAGACAGGGCCGGCACTGAAGCTTTCTTT. It specifies CATSRDRAGTEAFF.

The gene calls are TRBV7-9 and TRBJ1-2; TRBD1 matches 8 bases. This CDR3 spans 16 amino acids. Germline lookup yields CDR1 SEHNR and CDR2 FQNEAQ (reference sequence). The ends lost 4 bases at V and 4 bases at J; junction bases unmatched: 11. As DNA, the CDR3 is TGTGCCAGCAGCTCGAAGGGGACAGGCCCGGCCTATGGCTACACCTTC. Its protein product is CASSSKGTGPAYGYTF.

This clone was detected only a few times. Other DNA sequences in the sample encode the same CDR3. The chain carries TRBV5-1 and TRBJ2-1; 7 bases line up with TRBD1. There are 14 residues in the CDR3. V lost 3 bases and J lost 3; bases outside the gene matches: 3. The germline gives CDR1 SGHRS, CDR2 YFSETQ. The CDR3 here is CASSSSGGYNEQFF. CDR3 DNA: TGCGCCAGCAGCTCATCAGGGGGCTACAATGAGCAGTTCTTC.

The chain carries TRBV9 and TRBJ2-6, with TRBD2 matching over 13 bases. In germline, CDR1 is SGDLS, CDR2 YYNGEE. The CDR3 consists of 20 residues. V trimming: 1 base; J trimming: 1 base; junction bases outside the gene matches: 8. CDR3 DNA sequence: TGTGCCAGCAGCGTACCCCTCGGACTAGCGGGAGTATCTGGGGCCAACGTCCTGACTTTC. The encoded protein is CASSVPLGLAGVSGANVLTF.

The count of this clone is one. The V gene is TRBV5-1, the J gene TRBJ2-1; 7 bases line up with TRBD2. Trimming cost V 1 base and J 8 bases; bases outside gene matches: 9. The CDR3 is 15 residues long. Per germline, CDR1 SGHRS and CDR2 YFSETQ. CDR3 nucleotides: TGCGCCAGCAGCTTGTTAGCGGGTCTGTGGGATGAGCAGTTCTTC. Protein product: CASSLLAGLWDEQFF.

The count of this clone is one. The CDR3 sequence: CASSLSSTSHEQFF. The CDR3 DNA reads TGCGCCAGCAGCCTGTCCTCGACTTCTCATGAGCAGTTCTTC. The V gene is TRBV4-1, the J gene TRBJ2-1; D gene unclear. Trimming took off 4 bases at V and 8 bases at J, with 15 bases between the two ends. This CDR3 is built from 14 residues. Germline CDR1 is MGHRA and CDR2 is YSYEKL.

The V gene is TRBV29-1, the J gene TRBJ1-1; D not certain. V shed 4 bases and J shed 4 bases, with 16 bases lying between them. CDR1 is SQVTM, CDR2 ANQGSEA, per germline. The CDR3 has 14 residues. The CDR3 DNA is TGCAGCGTTGGCCCCGTCCCCATCGGCACTGAAGCTTTCTTT. It yields the protein CSVGPVPIGTEAFF.

The chain links TRBV28 to TRBJ2-7; the match to TRBD1 covers 9 bases. Unmatched junction bases numbered 11, after V lost 6 bases and J lost 5 bases. The length of the CDR3 is 15 residues. CDR1 MDHEN and CDR2 SYDVKM come from the germline V gene. The CDR3 DNA sequence: TGTGCCAGCAGCCCTACGACAGGGGGTAATCACGAGCAGTACTTC. It specifies CASSPTTGGNHEQYF. Complete variable domain (other parts from reference TRBV28 and TRBJ2-7): DVKVTQSSRYLVKRTGEKVFLECVQDMDHENMFWYRQDPGLGLRLIYFSYDVKMKEKGDIPEGYSVSREKKERFSLILESASTNQTSMYLCASSPTTGGNHEQYFGPGTRLTVT.

The CDR3 bases are TGCAGCGCATCGGGCCTCGCCTACGAGCAGTACTTC. This sequence encodes CSASGLAYEQYF. The chain links TRBV29-1 to TRBJ2-7; D not certain. Per germline, CDR1 SQVTM and CDR2 ANQGSEA. CDR3 length equals 12 residues. V was clipped by 7 bases and J by 2 bases, with 12 bases between them.

V and J are TRBV4-2 and TRBJ2-7; D not certain. With 0 bases removed from V and 5 bases from J, the gap between germline ends came to 8 bases. CDR1 and CDR2 from the germline V gene are LGHNA and YNFKEQ. This CDR3 has 13 amino acids. Here the CDR3 DNA reads TGTGCCAGCAGCCAAGATCCGGCTGACGAGCAGTACTTC. Translating gives CASSQDPADEQYF.

The rearrangement joins TRBV29-1 to TRBJ1-1; maybe TRBD1 (5 bases). CDR3 length: 15 amino acids. Germline assignment: CDR1 SQVTM and CDR2 ANQGSEA. Trimming took 3 bases from V and 1 from J, leaving 15 bases between them. The CDR3 DNA reads as TGCAGCGTTGAGCAGGTGGGGGAGAGGAACACTGAAGCTTTCTTT. It specifies CSVEQVGERNTEAFF.

This sequence joins TRBV11-3 and TRBJ2-7; TRBD1 agrees at 7 bases. Germline-derived CDR1 and CDR2 are SGHNT and YENEEA. The CDR3 length is 15 residues. The J segment lost 5 bases and the V segment lost 3 bases, leaving 10 bases of the junction unmatched. The CDR3 reads CASSFRQGGINEQYF. In DNA, the CDR3 is TGTGCCAGCAGCTTTAGACAGGGCGGCATCAACGAGCAGTACTTC.

This clone came up once. The chain combines TRBV28 with TRBJ1-2; 8 bases match TRBD1. This CDR3 has 13 amino acids. Germline V CDR1 and CDR2: MDHEN, SYDVKM. V lost 6 bases to trimming and J lost 8 bases; unmatched junction nucleotides: 8. CDR3 nucleotides: TGTGCCAGCAGCCAAGGACAGGGCAGAGGCTACACCTTC. The encoded protein is CASSQGQGRGYTF.

The chain couples TRBV10-1 to TRBJ2-3; the match to TRBD2 covers 11 bases. The CDR3 is 17 residues long. Germline V CDR1 and CDR2: WNHNN, SYGVQD (reference sequence). V shed 0 bases and J 2 bases; nucleotides not matched to a gene: 4. The CDR3 sequence: CASSESVTSGATDTQYF. DNA of the CDR3: TGCGCCAGCAGTGAGTCGGTGACTAGCGGGGCCACAGATACGCAGTATTTT.

V gene TRBV6-1 combines with J gene TRBJ1-3, with unresolved D. The CDR3 loop spans 12 amino acids. In germline, CDR1 is MNHNS, CDR2 SASEGT. The V and J ends lost 6 bases and 0 bases respectively, with 3 bases between them. This chain's CDR3 is CASSTSGNTIYF. In nucleotides, the CDR3 is TGTGCCAGCAGCACCTCTGGAAACACCATATATTTT.

This chain links TRBV9 with TRBJ2-2; D gene uncertain. Trimming took off 0 bases at V and 7 bases at J, with 4 bases between the two ends. This CDR3 has 12 residues. Per the germline V gene, CDR1 is SGDLS and CDR2 is YYNGEE. The CDR3 is CASSVAVGELFF. As DNA, the CDR3 is TGTGCCAGCAGCGTAGCGGTCGGGGAGCTGTTTTTT.

This sequence joins TRBV19 and TRBJ1-6; no definite D call. Germline values: CDR1 LNHDA, CDR2 SQIVND (reference sequence). The V and J ends lost 5 bases and 8 bases respectively, with 13 bases between them. The CDR3 is 14 residues long. The CDR3: CASSDMNWYSPLHF. For the CDR3, the DNA is TGTGCCAGTAGTGACATGAATTGGTATTCACCCCTCCACTTT. Supplemented by reference TRBV19 and TRBJ1-6, the full variable domain reads DGGITQSPKYLFRKEGQNVTLSCEQNLNHDAMYWYRQDPGQGLRLIYYSQIVNDFQKGDIAEGYSVSREKKESFPLTVTSAQKNPTAFYLCASSDMNWYSPLHFGNGTRLTVT.

J is TRBJ2-1 and V is TRBV2, with TRBD2 matching 7 bases. J gave up 0 bases and V 4 bases, and 3 bases lay outside the gene matches. The CDR3 runs 15 residues. The germline CDR1 and CDR2 sequences are SNHLY and FYNNEI. The CDR3, as DNA: TGTGCCAGCAGTGCACTAGCGAACTCCTACAATGAGCAGTTCTTC. Protein sequence: CASSALANSYNEQFF.

The chain uses TRBV9 and TRBJ2-1, with TRBD2 matching 9 bases. The V segment lost 4 bases and the J segment 0 bases; nucleotides outside the gene matches: 2. Germline CDR1 is SGDLS and CDR2 is YYNGEE. This CDR3 has 15 residues. This chain's CDR3 is CASSLSGSSYNEQFF. The CDR3, as DNA: TGTGCCAGCAGCCTTAGCGGGAGCTCCTACAATGAGCAGTTCTTC.

V usage is TRBV5-4 and J usage is TRBJ2-5, with no clear D. Germline CDR1 and CDR2: SGHNT and YYREEE (reference sequence). The CDR3 is 12 amino acids. V shed 7 bases and J shed 2 bases, with 9 bases lying between them. The CDR3 loop reads CASPRLQETQYF. The CDR3 DNA reads as TGTGCCAGCCCGCGGTTACAAGAGACCCAGTACTTC. Using reference TRBV5-4 and TRBJ2-5 for the parts outside the CDR3, the full variable domain is ETGVTQSPTHLIKTRGQQVTLRCSSQSGHNTVSWYQQALGQGPQFIFQYYREEENGRGNFPPRFSGLQFPNYSSELNVNALELDDSALYLCASPRLQETQYFGPGTRLLVL.

The CDR3 protein is CASSVGGTDTQYF. CDR3 nucleotide sequence: TGCGCCAGCAGCGTGGGAGGCACAGATACGCAGTATTTT. This chain links TRBV5-1 with TRBJ2-3, with D perhaps TRBD2 (5 bases). The CDR3 has 13 amino acids. The V gene lost 4 bases and the J gene lost 1 base, with 7 bases spanning the gap. CDR1 and CDR2 (germline): SGHRS, YFSETQ.

This clone came up once. The genes are TRBV7-8 and TRBJ1-5; D may be TRBD1 (5 bases). Germline assignment: CDR1 SGHVS and CDR2 FQNEAQ. The CDR3 loop spans 16 amino acids. Trimming pared 1 base from V and 5 bases from J, leaving 15 bases between. CDR3 sequence reads: CASSLGRGGTYQPQHF. Written as DNA, the CDR3 is TGTGCCAGCAGCTTAGGCCGTGGGGGAACTTATCAGCCCCAGCATTTT.

A single count supports this clone. The rearrangement uses TRBV19 and TRBJ1-3; D gene ambiguous. Germline V CDR1 and CDR2: LNHDA, SQIVND (reference sequence). The CDR3 runs 16 residues. V was clipped by 7 bases and J by 0 bases, with 16 bases between them. The CDR3 here is CASTSSLLGSGNTIYF. The CDR3 region has the DNA TGTGCCAGTACCTCATCCCTACTAGGCTCTGGAAACACCATATATTTT.

DNA of the CDR3: TGTGCCAGCAGTGAATCTCGGGGGACCTACAGTGCACATTTT. This sequence encodes CASSESRGTYSAHF. The rearrangement uses TRBV6-1 and TRBJ1-5, with D possibly TRBD1 on 5 matching bases. This CDR3 region has 14 residues. V lost 2 bases, J lost 16 bases, and 21 bases lay in between. In germline, CDR1 is MNHNS, CDR2 SASEGT.

The V and J genes are TRBV6-6 and TRBJ2-2; tentative D call: TRBD1 (6 bases). The CDR3 covers 14 residues. The V end was cut by 6 bases, the J end by 1 base, with 9 bases between. CDR1 MNHNY and CDR2 SVGAGI come from the germline V gene (reference sequence). This chain's CDR3 is CASRRQVNTGELFF. CDR3 DNA: TGTGCCAGCAGGAGACAGGTGAACACCGGGGAGCTGTTTTTT.

The rearrangement uses TRBV19 and TRBJ2-5; TRBD2 matches at 10 bases. The germline V gene has CDR1 LNHDA and CDR2 SQIVND (reference sequence). This CDR3 contains 16 residues. The junction had 5 bases not matched to a gene; V was cut back by 3 bases and J by 1 base. In DNA form, the CDR3 reads TGTGCCAGTAGTATCTGGCCTAGCGGGAGCCAAGAGACCCAGTACTTC. This gives the protein CASSIWPSGSQETQYF.

The V gene is TRBV5-6, the J gene TRBJ2-5; D is unclear. Trimming removed 1 base at V and 4 bases at J, with 14 bases between. CDR3 length: 15 residues. Germline V lookup: CDR1 SGHDT, CDR2 YYEEEE. The CDR3 spells CASSLRRRSSETQYF. Here the CDR3 DNA reads TGTGCCAGCAGCTTGAGGCGGCGTAGCTCAGAGACCCAGTACTTC.

V usage is TRBV6-6 and J usage is TRBJ1-1; 9 bases line up with TRBD1. Trimming at V came to 2 bases and at J to 2 bases, leaving 3 bases not matched to a gene. Germline values: CDR1 MNHNY, CDR2 SVGAGI (reference sequence). The CDR3 is 15 residues long. CDR3 bases: TGTGCCAGCAGTTACGGGACAGGGCCAAACACTGAAGCTTTCTTT. The encoded protein is CASSYGTGPNTEAFF.

The chain joins TRBV7-9 to TRBJ2-3; possibly TRBD2 for D (5 bases). CDR1 is SEHNR and CDR2 is FQNEAQ in the germline V gene (reference sequence). The CDR3 is 16 amino acids. V lost 0 bases, J lost 0 bases, and 10 bases lay in between. The CDR3 bases are TGTGCCAGCAGCTTAGCGGTCGGCGGGAGCACAGATACGCAGTATTTT. This codes for CASSLAVGGSTDTQYF.

The J gene is TRBJ1-1, the V gene TRBV5-1; a possible D gene is TRBD1 (6 bases). CDR3 size: 12 residues. Germline CDR1 reads SGHRS; CDR2 reads YFSETQ. Trimming pared 1 base from V and 12 bases from J, leaving 13 bases between. The CDR3 sequence: CASSLKGQETFF. CDR3 nucleotides: TGCGCCAGCAGCTTGAAGGGACAAGAAACTTTCTTT.